This T cell receptor beta chain appears in the sequencing data of a study of radiation and T cells in renal cell carcinoma. With 0 bases removed from V and 0 bases from J, the gap between germline ends came to 11 bases. Germline-derived CDR1 and CDR2 are SGDLS and YYNGEE. The CDR3 length is 16 residues. As concerns this clone: What it binds is unknown.

Study-level points and caveats: Without pretreatment biopsies, baseline tumor clonotype presence was undetermined. From baseline, blood top tumor clonotypes peaked at 2 weeks post-radiation.

Time point specified: baseline pretreatment blood. Treatment defined: 15 Gy SBRT to primary tumor, nephrectomy 4 weeks later. Blood was sampled at baseline, 2 weeks and 4 weeks after SBRT. Clear cell pathology was present in this patient's renal cell carcinoma. Produced via immunoSEQ multiplex PCR; TCRdb's table is partial and in-frame only. Found here are 45,000 or so clones, about 80% of them singletons; the top ten hold about 33%. The V call is TRBV9, the J call TRBJ2-3, with D perhaps given as TRBD1 or TRBD2 (5 bases each). The starting material was blood, obtained from a patient whose treatment included radiotherapy and nephrectomy. The receptor was isolated from a woman in her 70s with renal cell carcinoma. The CDR3 sequence is CASSVAGLASTDTQYF. The CDR3 bases are TGTGCCAGCAGCGTAGCGGGGCTAGCCAGCACAGATACGCAGTATTTT.